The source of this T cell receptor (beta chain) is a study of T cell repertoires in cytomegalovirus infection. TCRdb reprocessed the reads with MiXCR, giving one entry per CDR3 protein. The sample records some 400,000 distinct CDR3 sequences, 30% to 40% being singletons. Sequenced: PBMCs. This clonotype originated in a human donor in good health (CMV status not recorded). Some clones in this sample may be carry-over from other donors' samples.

The CDR3 region has the DNA TGTGCCAGCAGTCCCCCCCACGAGCAGTACTTC. The encoded protein is CASSPPHEQYF. The rearrangement links TRBV12-3 or TRBV12-4 to TRBJ2-7, with D uncertain. Trimming cost V 5 bases and J 5 bases, with 7 bases left between them. The CDR3 is made up of 11 amino acids.